A single T cell receptor (beta chain) is shown here with its context. Its specificity is unknown. The roughly 120-subject validation cohort, separate from the approximately 640-subject first cohort, included the donors. These data belong to a study of cytomegalovirus exposure and HLA in healthy donors. Study-level information: The 120 validation repertoires and the roughly 670 first-cohort repertoires shared a platform, a later analysis reported. Study observations and caveats: The authors listed around 150 TCR beta chains as cytomegalovirus-associated.

V lost 4 bases and J lost 6; bases outside the gene matches: 12. The CDR3 runs 16 residues. Germline V gene lookup returns CDR1 SGHVS and CDR2 FQNEAQ. Using immunoSEQ multiplex PCR, the repertoire was profiled, and TCRdb retains in-frame clones only, with some absent. The table records 200,000 or so clones, 90% to 95% of them present only once. Sequencing input: PBMCs. The chain is built from TRBV7-8 and TRBJ1-5; TRBD1 aligns across 7 bases. The clonotype originates from a woman in her late teens or twenties in good health and CMV-seronegative. The CDR3 DNA is TGTGCCAGCAGCTACACGATTTGGGACAGTAGTCAGCCCCAGCATTTT. Translation: CASSYTIWDSSQPQHF.